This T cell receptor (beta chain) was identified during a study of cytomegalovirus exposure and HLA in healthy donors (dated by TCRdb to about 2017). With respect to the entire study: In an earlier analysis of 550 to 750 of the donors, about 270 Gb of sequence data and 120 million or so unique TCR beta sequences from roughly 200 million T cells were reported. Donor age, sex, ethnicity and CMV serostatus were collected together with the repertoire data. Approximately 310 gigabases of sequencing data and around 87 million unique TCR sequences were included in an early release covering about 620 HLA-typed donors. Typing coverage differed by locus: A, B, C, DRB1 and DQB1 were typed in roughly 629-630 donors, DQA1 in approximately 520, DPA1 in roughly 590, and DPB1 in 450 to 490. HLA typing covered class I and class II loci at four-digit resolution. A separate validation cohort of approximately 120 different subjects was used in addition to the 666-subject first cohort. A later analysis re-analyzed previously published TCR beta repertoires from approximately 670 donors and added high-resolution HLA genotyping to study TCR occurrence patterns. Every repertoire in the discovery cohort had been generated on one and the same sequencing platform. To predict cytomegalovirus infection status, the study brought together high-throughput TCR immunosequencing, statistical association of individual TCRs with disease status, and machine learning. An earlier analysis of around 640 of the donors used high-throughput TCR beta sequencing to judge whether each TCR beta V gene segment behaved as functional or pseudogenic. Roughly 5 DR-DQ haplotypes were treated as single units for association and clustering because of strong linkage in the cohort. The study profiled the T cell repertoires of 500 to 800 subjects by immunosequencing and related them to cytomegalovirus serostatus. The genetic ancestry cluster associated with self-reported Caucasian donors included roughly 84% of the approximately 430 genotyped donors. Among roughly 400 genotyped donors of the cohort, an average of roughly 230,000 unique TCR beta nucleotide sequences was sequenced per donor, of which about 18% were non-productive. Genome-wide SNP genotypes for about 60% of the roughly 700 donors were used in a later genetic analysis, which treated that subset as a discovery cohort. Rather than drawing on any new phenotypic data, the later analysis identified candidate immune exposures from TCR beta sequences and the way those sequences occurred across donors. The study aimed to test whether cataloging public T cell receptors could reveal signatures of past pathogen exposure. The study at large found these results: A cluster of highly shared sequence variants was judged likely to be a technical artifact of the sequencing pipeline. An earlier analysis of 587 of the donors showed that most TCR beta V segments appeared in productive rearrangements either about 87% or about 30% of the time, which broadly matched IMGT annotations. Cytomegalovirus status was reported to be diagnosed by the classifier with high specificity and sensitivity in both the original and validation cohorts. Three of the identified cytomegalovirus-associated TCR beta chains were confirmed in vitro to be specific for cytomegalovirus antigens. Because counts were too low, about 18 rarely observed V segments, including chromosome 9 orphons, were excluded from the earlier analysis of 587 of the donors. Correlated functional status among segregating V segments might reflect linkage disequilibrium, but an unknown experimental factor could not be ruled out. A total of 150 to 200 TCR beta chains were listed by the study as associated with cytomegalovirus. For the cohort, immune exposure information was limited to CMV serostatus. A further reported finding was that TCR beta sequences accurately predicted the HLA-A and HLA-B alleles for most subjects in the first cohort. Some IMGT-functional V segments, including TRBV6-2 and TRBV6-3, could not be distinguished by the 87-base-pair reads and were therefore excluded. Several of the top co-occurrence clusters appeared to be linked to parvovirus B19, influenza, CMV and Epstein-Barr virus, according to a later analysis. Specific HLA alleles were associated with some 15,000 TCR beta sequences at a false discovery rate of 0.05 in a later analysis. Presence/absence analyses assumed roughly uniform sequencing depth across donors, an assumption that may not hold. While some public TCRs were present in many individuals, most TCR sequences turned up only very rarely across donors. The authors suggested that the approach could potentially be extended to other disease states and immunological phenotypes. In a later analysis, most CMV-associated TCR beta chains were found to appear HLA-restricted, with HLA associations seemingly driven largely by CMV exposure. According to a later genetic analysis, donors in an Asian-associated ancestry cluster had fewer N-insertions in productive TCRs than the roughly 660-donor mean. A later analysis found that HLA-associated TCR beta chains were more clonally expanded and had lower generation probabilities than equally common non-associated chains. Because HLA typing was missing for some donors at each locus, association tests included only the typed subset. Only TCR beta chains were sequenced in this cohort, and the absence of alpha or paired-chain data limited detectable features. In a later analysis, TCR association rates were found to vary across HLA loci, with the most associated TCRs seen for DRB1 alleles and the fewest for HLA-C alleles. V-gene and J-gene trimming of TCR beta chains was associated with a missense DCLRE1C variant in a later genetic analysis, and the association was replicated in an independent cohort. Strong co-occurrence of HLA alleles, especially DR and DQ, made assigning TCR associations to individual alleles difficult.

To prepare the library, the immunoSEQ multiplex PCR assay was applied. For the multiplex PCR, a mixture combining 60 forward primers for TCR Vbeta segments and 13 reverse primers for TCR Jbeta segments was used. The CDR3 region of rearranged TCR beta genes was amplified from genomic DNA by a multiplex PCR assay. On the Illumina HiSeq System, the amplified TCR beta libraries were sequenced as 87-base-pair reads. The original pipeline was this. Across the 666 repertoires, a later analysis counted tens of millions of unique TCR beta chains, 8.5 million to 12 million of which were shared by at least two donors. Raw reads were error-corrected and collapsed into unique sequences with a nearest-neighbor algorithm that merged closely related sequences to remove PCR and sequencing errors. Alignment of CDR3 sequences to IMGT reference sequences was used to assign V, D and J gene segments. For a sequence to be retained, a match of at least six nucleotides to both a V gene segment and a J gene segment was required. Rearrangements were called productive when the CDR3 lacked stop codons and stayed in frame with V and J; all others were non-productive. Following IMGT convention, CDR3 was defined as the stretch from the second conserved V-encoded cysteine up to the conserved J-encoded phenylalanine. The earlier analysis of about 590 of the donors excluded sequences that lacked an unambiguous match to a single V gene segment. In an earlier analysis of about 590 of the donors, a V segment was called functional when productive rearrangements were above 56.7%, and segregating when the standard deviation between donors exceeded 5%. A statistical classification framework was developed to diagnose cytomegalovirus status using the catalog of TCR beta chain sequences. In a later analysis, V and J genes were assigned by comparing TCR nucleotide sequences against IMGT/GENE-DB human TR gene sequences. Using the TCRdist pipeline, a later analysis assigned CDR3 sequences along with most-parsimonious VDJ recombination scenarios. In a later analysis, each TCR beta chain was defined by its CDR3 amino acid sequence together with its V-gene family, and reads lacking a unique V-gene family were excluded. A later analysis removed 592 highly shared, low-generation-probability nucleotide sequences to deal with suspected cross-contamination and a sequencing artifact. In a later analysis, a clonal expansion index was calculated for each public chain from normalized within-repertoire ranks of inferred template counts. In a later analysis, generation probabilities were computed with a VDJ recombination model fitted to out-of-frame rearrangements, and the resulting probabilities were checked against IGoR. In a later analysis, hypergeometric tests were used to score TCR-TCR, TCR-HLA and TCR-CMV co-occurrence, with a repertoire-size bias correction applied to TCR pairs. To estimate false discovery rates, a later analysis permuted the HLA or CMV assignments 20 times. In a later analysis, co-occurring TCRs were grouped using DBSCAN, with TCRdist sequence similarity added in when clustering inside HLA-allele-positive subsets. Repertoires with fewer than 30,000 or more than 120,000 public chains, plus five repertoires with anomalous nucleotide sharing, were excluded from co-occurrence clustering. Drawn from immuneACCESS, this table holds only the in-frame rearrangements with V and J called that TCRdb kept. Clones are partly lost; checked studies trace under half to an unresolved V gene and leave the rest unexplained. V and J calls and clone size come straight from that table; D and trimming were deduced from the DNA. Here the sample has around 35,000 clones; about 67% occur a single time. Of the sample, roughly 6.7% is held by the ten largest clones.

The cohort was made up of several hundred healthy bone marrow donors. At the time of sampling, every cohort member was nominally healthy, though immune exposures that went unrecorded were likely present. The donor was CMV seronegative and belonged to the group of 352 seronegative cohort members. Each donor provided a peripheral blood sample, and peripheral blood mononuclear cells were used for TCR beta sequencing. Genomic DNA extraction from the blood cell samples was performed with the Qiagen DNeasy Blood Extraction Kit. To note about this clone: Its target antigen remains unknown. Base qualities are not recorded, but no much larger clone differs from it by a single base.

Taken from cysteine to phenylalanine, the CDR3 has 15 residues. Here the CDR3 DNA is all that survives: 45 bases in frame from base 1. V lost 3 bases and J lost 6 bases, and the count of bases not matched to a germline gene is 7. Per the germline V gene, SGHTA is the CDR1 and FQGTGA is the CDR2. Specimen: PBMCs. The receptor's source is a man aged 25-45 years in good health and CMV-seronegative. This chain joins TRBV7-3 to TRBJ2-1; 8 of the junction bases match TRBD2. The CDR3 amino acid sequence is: CASSLSGTRFNEQFF. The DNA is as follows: TGTGCCAGCAGCTTGTCTGGGACTAGATTCAATGAGCAGTTCTTC.